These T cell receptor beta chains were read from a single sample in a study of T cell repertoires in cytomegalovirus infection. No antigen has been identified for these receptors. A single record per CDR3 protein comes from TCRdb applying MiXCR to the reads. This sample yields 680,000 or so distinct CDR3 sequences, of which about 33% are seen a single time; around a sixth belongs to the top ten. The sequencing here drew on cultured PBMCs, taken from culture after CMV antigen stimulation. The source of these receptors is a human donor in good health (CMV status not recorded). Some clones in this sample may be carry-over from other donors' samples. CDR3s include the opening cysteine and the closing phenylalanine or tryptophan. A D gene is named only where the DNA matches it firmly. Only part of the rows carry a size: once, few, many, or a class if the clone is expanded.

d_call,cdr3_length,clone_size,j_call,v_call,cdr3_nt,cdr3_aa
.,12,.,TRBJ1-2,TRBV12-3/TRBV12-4,TGTGCCAGCACTCAAGACAACTATGGCTACACCTTC,CASTQDNYGYTF
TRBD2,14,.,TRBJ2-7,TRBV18,TGTGCCAGCTCACAGGGACTAGCGGGAGGCGAGCAGTACTTC,CASSQGLAGGEQYF
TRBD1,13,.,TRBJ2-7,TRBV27,TGTGCCAGCAGTACAGGGGTGGGGGTGGGGCAGTACTTC,CASSTGVGVGQYF
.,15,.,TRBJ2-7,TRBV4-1,TGCGCCAGCAGCCAACCCCTCCACACCCCTTACGAGCAGTACTTC,CASSQPLHTPYEQYF
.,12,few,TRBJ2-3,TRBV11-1,TGTGCCAGCAGCACCGACAGAGATACGCAGTATTTT,CASSTDRDTQYF
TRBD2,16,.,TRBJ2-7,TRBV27,TGTGCCAGCAGTTTACTATGGCGGGGGGGCCCCCACGAGCAGTACTTC,CASSLLWRGGPHEQYF
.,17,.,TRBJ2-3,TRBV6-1,TGTGCCAGCAGTGAGGTACCCACGCCGATAAGGGGAGATACGCAGTATTTT,CASSEVPTPIRGDTQYF
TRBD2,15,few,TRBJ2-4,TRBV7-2,TGTGCCAGCAGCTTGTGGCTAGCGGGGCGCAACATTCAGTACTTC,CASSLWLAGRNIQYF
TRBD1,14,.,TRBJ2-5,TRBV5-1,TGCGCCAGCAGCCCCGACAGGGAACAAGAGACCCAGTACTTC,CASSPDREQETQYF
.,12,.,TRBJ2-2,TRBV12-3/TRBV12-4,TGTGCCTTGCGACGGGTAGGCGGGGAGCTGTTTTTT,CALRRVGGELFF
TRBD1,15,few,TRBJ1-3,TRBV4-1,TGCGCCAGCAGCCTTTCAGGGACAGACGGAAACACCATATATTTT,CASSLSGTDGNTIYF
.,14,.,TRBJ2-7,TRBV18,TGTGCCAGCTCAGAACTATCTCACTCCTACGAGCAGTACTTC,CASSELSHSYEQYF
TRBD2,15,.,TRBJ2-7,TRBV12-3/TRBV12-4,TGTGCCAGCAGTTTCAGCGGGGGGTACTCCTACGAGCAGTACTTC,CASSFSGGYSYEQYF
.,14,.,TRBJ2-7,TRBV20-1,TGCAGTGCTAGGTTTGGCAGGGAAGGGGACGAGCAGTACTTC,CSARFGREGDEQYF
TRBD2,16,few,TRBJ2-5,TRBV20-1,TGCAGTGCTAGAGCCCCGGGACTAGCGATCGCGGAGACCCAGTACTTC,CSARAPGLAIAETQYF
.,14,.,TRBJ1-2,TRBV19,TGTGCCAGTAGTATACCCCGGACAGTCCCTGGCTACACCTTC,CASSIPRTVPGYTF
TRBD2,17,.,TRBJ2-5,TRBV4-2,TGTGCCAGCAGCCAAGTTACTAGCGGGGGTCGGCAAGAGACCCAGTACTTC,CASSQVTSGGRQETQYF
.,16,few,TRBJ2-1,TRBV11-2,TGTGCCAGCAGCCCCTCGGGCCGAGCCTCCTACAATGAGCAGTTCTTC,CASSPSGRASYNEQFF
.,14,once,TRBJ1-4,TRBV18,TGTGCCAGCTCACCACCAGGAAAAGGAGAAAAACTGTTTTTT,CASSPPGKGEKLFF
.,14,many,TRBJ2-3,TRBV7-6,TGTGCCAGCAGTTCAGGCTCTTCCACAGATACGCAGTATTTT,CASSSGSSTDTQYF
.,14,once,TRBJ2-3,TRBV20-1,TGCAGTGCTAGTGACGCCCAAGGAACAGATACGCAGTATTTT,CSASDAQGTDTQYF
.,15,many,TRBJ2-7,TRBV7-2,TGTGCCAGCAGCTTAGGTGGACCAACTTCGGCTGTGCAGTACTTC,CASSLGGPTSAVQYF
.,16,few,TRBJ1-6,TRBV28,TGTGCCAGCAGTCCGTCCCGACGGTTGAATTTTTCACCCCTCCACTTT,CASSPSRRLNFSPLHF
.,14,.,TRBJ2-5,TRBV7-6,TGTGCCAGCGGGGGCACGGGTGGGTCGGAGACCCAGTACTTC,CASGGTGGSETQYF
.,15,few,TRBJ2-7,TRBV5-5,TGTGCCAGCAGCGCCCTCGGGAGTCTAAGCTACGAGCAGTACTTC,CASSALGSLSYEQYF
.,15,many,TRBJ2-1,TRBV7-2,TGTGCCAGCAGCTTAGACTCACTCTCCTACAATGAGCAGTTCTTC,CASSLDSLSYNEQFF
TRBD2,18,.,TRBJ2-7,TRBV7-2,TGTGCCAGCAGCTCTCCTAGGGGACCGGGGGGACCCGCCTACGAGCAGTACTTC,CASSSPRGPGGPAYEQYF
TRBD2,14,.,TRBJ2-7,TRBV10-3,TGTGCCATCAGCCCTCAAGGGACTAGCGGGGAGCAGTACTTC,CAISPQGTSGEQYF
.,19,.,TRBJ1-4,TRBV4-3,TGCGCCAGCAGCCAGTTCCCCATGGGGGGACCCGCAACTAATGAAAAACTGTTTTTT,CASSQFPMGGPATNEKLFF
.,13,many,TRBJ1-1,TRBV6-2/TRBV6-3,TGTGCCAGCAGTGACAGCATGAACACTGAAGCTTTCTTT,CASSDSMNTEAFF
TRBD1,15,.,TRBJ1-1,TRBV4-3,TGCGCCAGCAGCCAAGAGGGGACAGGGTCTGTGGGAGCTTTCTTT,CASSQEGTGSVGAFF